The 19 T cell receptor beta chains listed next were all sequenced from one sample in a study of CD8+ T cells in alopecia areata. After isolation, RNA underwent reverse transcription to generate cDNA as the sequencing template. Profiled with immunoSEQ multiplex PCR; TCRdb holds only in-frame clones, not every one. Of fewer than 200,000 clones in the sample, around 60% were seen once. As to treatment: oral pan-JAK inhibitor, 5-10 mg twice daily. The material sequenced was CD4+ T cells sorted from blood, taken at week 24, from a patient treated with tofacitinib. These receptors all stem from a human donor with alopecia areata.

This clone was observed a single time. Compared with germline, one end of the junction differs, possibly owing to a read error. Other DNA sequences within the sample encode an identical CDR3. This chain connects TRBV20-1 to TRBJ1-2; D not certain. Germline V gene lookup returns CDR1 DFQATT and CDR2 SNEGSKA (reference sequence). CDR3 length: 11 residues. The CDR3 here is CSARGGYGYTF. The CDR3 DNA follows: TGCAGTGCCAGAGGAGGGTATGGCTACACCTTC.

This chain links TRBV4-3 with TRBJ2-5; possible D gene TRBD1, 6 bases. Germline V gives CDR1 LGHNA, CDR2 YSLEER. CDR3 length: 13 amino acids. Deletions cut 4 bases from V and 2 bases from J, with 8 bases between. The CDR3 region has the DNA TGCGCCAGCAGCCGAGGGGGACAAGAGACCCAGTACTTC. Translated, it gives CASSRGGQETQYF.

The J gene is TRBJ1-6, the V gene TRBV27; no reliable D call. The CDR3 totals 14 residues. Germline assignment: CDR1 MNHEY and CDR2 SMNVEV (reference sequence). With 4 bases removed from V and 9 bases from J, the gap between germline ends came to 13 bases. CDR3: CASSWTRDSSPLHF. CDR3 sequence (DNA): TGTGCCAGCAGTTGGACTAGGGATAGTTCACCCCTCCACTTT.

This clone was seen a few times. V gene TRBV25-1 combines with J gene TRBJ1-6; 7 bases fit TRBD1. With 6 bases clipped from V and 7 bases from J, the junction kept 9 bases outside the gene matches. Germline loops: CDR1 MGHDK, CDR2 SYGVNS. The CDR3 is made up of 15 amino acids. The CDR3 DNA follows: TGTGCCAGCAGCCTAACAGGGGTCAGCAATTCACCCCTCCACTTT. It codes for CASSLTGVSNSPLHF.

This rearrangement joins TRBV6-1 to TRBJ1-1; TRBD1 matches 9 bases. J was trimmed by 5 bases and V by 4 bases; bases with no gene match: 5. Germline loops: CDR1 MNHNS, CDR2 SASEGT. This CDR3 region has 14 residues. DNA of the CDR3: TGTGCCAGCAGTGCCGGGGACAGGGTGACTGAAGCTTTCTTT. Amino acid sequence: CASSAGDRVTEAFF.

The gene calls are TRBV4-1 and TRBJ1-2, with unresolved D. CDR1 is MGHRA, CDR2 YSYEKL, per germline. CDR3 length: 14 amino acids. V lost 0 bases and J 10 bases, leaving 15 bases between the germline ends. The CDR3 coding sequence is TGCGCCAGCAGCCAAGAGGGAGGGCCGGGAGCCTACACCTTC. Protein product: CASSQEGGPGAYTF.

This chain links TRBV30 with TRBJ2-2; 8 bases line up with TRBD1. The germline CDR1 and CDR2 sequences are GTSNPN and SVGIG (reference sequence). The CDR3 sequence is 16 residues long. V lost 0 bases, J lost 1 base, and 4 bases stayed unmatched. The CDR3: CAWSVLGTGNTGELFF. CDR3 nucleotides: TGTGCCTGGAGTGTCCTTGGGACAGGGAACACCGGGGAGCTGTTTTTT.

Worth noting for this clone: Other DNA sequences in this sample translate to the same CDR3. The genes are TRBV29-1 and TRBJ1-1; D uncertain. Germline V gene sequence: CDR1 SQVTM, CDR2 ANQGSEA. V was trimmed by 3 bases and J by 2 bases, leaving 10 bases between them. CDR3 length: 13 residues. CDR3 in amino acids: CSVERRLNTEAFF. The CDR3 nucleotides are TGCAGCGTTGAGCGTAGACTTAACACTGAAGCTTTCTTT.

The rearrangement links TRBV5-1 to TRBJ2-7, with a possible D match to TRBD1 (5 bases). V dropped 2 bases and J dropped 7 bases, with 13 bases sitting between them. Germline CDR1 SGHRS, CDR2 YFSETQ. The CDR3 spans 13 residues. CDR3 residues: CASSFKRGSEQYF. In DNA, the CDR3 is TGCGCCAGCAGCTTCAAAAGGGGTTCGGAGCAGTACTTC.

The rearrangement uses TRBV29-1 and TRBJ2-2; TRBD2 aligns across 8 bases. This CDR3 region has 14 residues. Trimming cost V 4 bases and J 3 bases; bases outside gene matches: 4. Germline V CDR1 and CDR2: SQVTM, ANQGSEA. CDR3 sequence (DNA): TGCAGCGTTGCGCGGGGGGAATACACCGGGGAGCTGTTTTTT. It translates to CSVARGEYTGELFF.

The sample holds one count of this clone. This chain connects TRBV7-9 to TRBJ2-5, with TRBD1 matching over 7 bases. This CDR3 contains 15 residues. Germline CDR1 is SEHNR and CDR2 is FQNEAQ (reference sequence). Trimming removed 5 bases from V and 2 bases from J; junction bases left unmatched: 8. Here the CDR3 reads CASSLRDRRQETQYF. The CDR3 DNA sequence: TGTGCCAGCAGCCTCCGGGACAGAAGACAAGAGACCCAGTACTTC. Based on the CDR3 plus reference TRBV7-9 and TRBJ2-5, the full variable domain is DTGVSQNPRHKITKRGQNVTFRCDPISEHNRLYWYRQTLGQGPEFLTYFQNEAQLEKSRLLSDRFSAERPKGSFSTLEIQRTEQGDSAMYLCASSLRDRRQETQYFGPGTRLLVL.

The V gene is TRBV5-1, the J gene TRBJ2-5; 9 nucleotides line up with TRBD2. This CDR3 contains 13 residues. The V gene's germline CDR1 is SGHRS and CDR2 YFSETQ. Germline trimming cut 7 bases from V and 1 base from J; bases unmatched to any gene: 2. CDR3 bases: TGCGCCAGCGGAGCGGGGGGCCAAGAGACCCAGTACTTC. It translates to CASGAGGQETQYF.

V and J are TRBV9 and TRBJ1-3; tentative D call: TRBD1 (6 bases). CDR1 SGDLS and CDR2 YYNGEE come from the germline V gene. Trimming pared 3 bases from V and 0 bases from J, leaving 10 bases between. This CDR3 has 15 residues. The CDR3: CASSGTAASGNTIYF. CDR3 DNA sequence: TGTGCCAGCAGCGGGACAGCGGCCTCTGGAAACACCATATATTTT.

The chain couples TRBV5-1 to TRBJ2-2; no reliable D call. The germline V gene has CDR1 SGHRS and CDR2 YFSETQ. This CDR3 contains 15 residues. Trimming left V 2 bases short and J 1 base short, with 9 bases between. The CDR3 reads CASSFGPMNTGELFF. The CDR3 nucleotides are TGCGCCAGCAGCTTTGGACCCATGAACACCGGGGAGCTGTTTTTT.

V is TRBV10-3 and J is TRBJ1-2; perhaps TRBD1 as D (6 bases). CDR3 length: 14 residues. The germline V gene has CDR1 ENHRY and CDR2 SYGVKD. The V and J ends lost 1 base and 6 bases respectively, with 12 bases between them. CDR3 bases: TGTGCCATCAGTGAGTTCTTGGCAGGGGATGGCTACACCTTC. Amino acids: CAISEFLAGDGYTF.

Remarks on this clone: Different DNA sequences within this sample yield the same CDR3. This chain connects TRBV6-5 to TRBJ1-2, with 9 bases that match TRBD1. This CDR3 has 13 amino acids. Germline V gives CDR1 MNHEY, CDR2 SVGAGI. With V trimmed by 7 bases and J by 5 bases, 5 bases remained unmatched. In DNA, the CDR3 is TGTGCCAGCACCCTCGGGACAGGGTATGGCTACACCTTC. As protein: CASTLGTGYGYTF.

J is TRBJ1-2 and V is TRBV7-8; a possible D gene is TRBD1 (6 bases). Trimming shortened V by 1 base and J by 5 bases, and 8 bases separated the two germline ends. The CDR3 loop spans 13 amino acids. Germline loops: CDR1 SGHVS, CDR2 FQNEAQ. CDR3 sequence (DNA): TGTGCCAGCAGCTTAGGGACAGCGTATGGCTACACCTTC. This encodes CASSLGTAYGYTF.

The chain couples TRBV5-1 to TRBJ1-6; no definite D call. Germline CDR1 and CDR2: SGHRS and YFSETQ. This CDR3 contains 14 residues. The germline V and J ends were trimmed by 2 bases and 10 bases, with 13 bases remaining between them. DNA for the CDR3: TGCGCCAGCAGCTTAGGCACAGTGGACTCACCCCTCCACTTT. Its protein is CASSLGTVDSPLHF.

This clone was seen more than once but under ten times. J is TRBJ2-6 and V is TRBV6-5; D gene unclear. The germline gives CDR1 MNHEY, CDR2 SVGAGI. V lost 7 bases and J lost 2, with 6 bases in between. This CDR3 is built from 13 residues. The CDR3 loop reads CASMAAGANVLTF. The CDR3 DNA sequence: TGTGCCAGCATGGCGGCTGGGGCCAACGTCCTGACTTTC.